This section outlines one T cell receptor (beta chain) sequence together with its context. Some clones are missing from TCRdb's copy, which holds only in-frame ones; the method was immunoSEQ multiplex PCR. The sample holds 100,000 or so clones, roughly 80% seen once. These data come from a study of control samples from healthy donors and cancer patients. V lost 5 bases, J lost 2 bases, and 6 bases stayed unmatched. CDR1 MDHEN and CDR2 SYDVKM come from the germline V gene. This CDR3 is 15 amino acids long. This sequence originates from a woman aged 45-60 years in good health. The sequenced material came from blood. The V and J genes are TRBV28 and TRBJ2-3, with TRBD2 identical over 8 bases. The CDR3 reads CASSKGGGTTDTQYF. The CDR3 DNA reads as TGTGCCAGCAGTAAAGGCGGGGGGACCACAGATACGCAGTATTTT.